This T cell receptor beta chain was recorded in a study of radiotherapy plus CTLA-4 blockade in lung cancer. Across the whole study: Disease control reached approximately 29%, with objective responses in around 19%. Study outcomes and limitations: Increased serum interferon-beta after radiation also reportedly predicted response strongly. Blood-borne expansion of tumor-derived TCR clones followed radiotherapy plus ipilimumab.

Trimming cost V 6 bases and J 4 bases, with 15 bases left between them. CDR3 size: 14 residues. Germline CDR1 and CDR2: MDHEN and SYDVKM. Only in-frame clones appear in the TCRdb table, and some are missing; sequencing was by immunoSEQ multiplex PCR. The top ten clones hold approximately 10% of a sample with around 80,000 clones, approximately 73% of them seen once. Comments on this clone: The antigen remains unidentified.

The sample here was peripheral blood, taken from a patient treated with radiotherapy plus ipilimumab. The rearrangement joins TRBV28 to TRBJ1-1, with D perhaps matching TRBD1 (6 bases). This receptor was taken from a human donor with non-small cell lung cancer whose response to radiotherapy plus ipilimumab could not be evaluated. The DNA for the CDR3 is TGTGCCAGCAGGACCCCCGGACAGCCCACTGAAGCTTTCTTT. This translates into CASRTPGQPTEAFF.